The 17 T cell receptor beta chains reported below all come from one sample, sequenced in a study of cytomegalovirus exposure and HLA in healthy donors. TCRdb's table, derived via immunoSEQ multiplex PCR, lists solely in-frame clones and lacks some. The sample lists 150,000 to 200,000 clones; around 81% were seen once. Specimen: PBMCs. All receptors come from a woman aged 18-35 years in good health and CMV-seropositive.

The V gene is TRBV5-4, the J gene TRBJ1-2; D call uncertain. Looked up from germline, CDR1 is SGHNT and CDR2 is YYREEE (reference sequence). V was pared by 4 bases and J by 4 bases, with 17 bases between. The CDR3 has 15 residues. The CDR3 DNA reads TGTGCCAGCAGCATGACCGGAACGCGGGGCTATGGCTACACCTTC. Encoded protein: CASSMTGTRGYGYTF.

To note about this clone: The junction shows a germline mismatch at one end, possibly a read error. V usage is TRBV6-6 and J usage is TRBJ1-2; TRBD1 aligns across 12 bases. Per germline, CDR1 MNHNY and CDR2 SVGAGI (reference sequence). The CDR3 spans 12 residues. The DNA of the CDR3 is TGTGCCAGCGGACCGGGACAGGGGGCCTTCGCCTTC. Translation: CASGPGQGAFAF.

The chain uses TRBV4-2 and TRBJ1-5; no clear D. The germline V and J ends were trimmed by 0 bases and 4 bases, with 4 bases remaining between them. The germline V gene encodes CDR1 LGHNA and CDR2 YNFKEQ. The CDR3 consists of 13 residues. The CDR3 here is CASSQDYNQPQHF. The CDR3 coding sequence is TGTGCCAGCAGCCAAGATTATAATCAGCCCCAGCATTTT.

This rearrangement joins TRBV4-2 to TRBJ2-7; TRBD1 matches at 10 bases. Germline V CDR1 and CDR2: LGHNA, YNFKEQ. CDR3 length: 15 residues. V lost 4 bases to trimming and J lost 5 bases; unmatched junction nucleotides: 8. The CDR3 nucleotides read TGTGCCAGCAGCCCTTACCGGGACAGGGGCCACGAGCAGTACTTC. This encodes CASSPYRDRGHEQYF.

This clone was detected only once. The chain carries TRBV5-6 and TRBJ1-3; 8 bases align to TRBD1. V gave up 5 bases and J gave up 0 bases; unmatched junction bases: 13. There are 18 residues in the CDR3. Germline V gene sequence: CDR1 SGHDT, CDR2 YYEEEE. The CDR3 nucleotides read TGTGCCAGCAGGCGACAGGGGATCGGGTCGAACTCTGGAAACACCATATATTTT. The encoded protein is CASRRQGIGSNSGNTIYF.

This clone showed up just once. The V and J genes are TRBV5-1 and TRBJ1-5; D unclear. V lost 0 bases, J lost 4 bases, and 5 bases lay in between. Germline CDR1 SGHRS, CDR2 YFSETQ. This CDR3 contains 13 residues. In nucleotides, the CDR3 is TGCGCCAGCAGCTTGGGCAGAAATCAGCCCCAGCATTTT. This codes for CASSLGRNQPQHF. Drawing the rest from reference TRBV5-1 and TRBJ1-5, the complete variable domain is KAGVTQTPRYLIKTRGQQVTLSCSPISGHRSVSWYQQTPGQGLQFLFEYFSETQRNKGNFPGRFSGRQFSNSRSEMNVSTLELGDSALYLCASSLGRNQPQHFGDGTRLSIL.

The chain is built from TRBV13 and TRBJ2-1; D may be TRBD2 (6 bases). The CDR3 runs 12 residues. CDR1 is PRHDT and CDR2 is FYEKMQ in the germline V gene (reference sequence). V was trimmed by 5 bases and J by 12 bases, leaving 14 bases between them. In DNA, the CDR3 is TGTGCCAGCAGCCGGGGGACCGGAGGGCAGTTCTTC. Translated, it gives CASSRGTGGQFF.

This clone has a single count. The chain is built from TRBV20-1 and TRBJ2-1, with 8 bases aligning to TRBD1. Per the germline V gene, CDR1 is DFQATT and CDR2 is SNEGSKA (reference sequence). This CDR3 is built from 11 residues. V trimming: 3 bases; J trimming: 15 bases; junction bases outside the gene matches: 7. CDR3 region: CSARIGGQAFF. In nucleotides, the CDR3 is TGCAGTGCTAGGATCGGGGGACAGGCGTTCTTC.

To note about this clone: In the same sample, other DNA sequences code for this CDR3. This sequence joins TRBV7-9 and TRBJ1-1; D perhaps matches TRBD1 (6 bases). CDR1 is SEHNR, CDR2 FQNEAQ, per germline (reference sequence). The CDR3 is made up of 13 amino acids. V lost 1 base and J 5 bases, leaving 8 bases between the germline ends. CDR3: CASSLGQGTEAFF. The CDR3 nucleotides read TGTGCCAGCAGCTTAGGGCAGGGGACTGAAGCTTTCTTT.

This chain joins TRBV10-3 and TRBJ2-7; possibly TRBD2 for D (7 bases). The CDR3 contains 14 residues. V was trimmed by 7 bases and J by 4 bases, leaving 17 bases between them. Germline V gene sequence: CDR1 ENHRY, CDR2 SYGVKD. CDR3 loop: CAIMKGEGNYEQYF. In DNA form, the CDR3 reads TGTGCCATCATGAAGGGGGAGGGGAATTACGAGCAGTACTTC.

Details on this clone: Distinct nucleotide sequences in the sample also encode this CDR3. This chain's CDR3 is CASSPGTVGNTIYF. DNA for the CDR3: TGTGCCAGCTCACCCGGGACAGTAGGAAACACCATATATTTT. The chain has TRBV18 and TRBJ1-3; 7 bases are a match to TRBD1. Germline V gives CDR1 KGHSH, CDR2 LQKENI. This CDR3 comprises 14 residues. V gave up 3 bases and J gave up 4 bases; unmatched junction bases: 3.

This chain uses TRBV6-1 with TRBJ1-1; D unclear. This CDR3 contains 13 residues. Trimming shortened V by 5 bases and J by 4 bases, and 11 bases separated the two germline ends. Germline V CDR1 and CDR2: MNHNS, SASEGT. Here the CDR3 DNA reads TGTGCCAGCAGTCCCCCGGGTATCACTGAAGCTTTCTTT. It is translated as CASSPPGITEAFF.

This clone was observed a single time. CDR3 amino acids: CASGLVRSTYNEQFF. In DNA form, the CDR3 reads TGTGCTAGTGGTTTGGTACGGAGCACCTACAATGAGCAGTTCTTC. The genes are TRBV12-5 and TRBJ2-1, with D unclear. Trimming removed 0 bases at V and 2 bases at J, with 8 bases between. Germline CDR1 reads LGHNT; CDR2 reads FRNRAP. The CDR3 loop spans 15 amino acids.

The J gene is TRBJ2-5, the V gene TRBV5-4, with 9 bases lining up with TRBD2. Germline V gene sequence: CDR1 SGHNT, CDR2 YYREEE (reference sequence). The J segment lost 0 bases and the V segment lost 0 bases, leaving 6 bases of the junction unmatched. There are 17 residues in the CDR3. The chain's CDR3 is CASSLGGSGRNQETQYF. CDR3 in DNA: TGTGCCAGCAGCTTGGGTGGTAGCGGGAGAAACCAAGAGACCCAGTACTTC.

V usage is TRBV6-5 and J usage is TRBJ2-1, with D tentatively TRBD1 (6 bases). With 6 bases removed from V and 3 bases from J, the gap between germline ends came to 12 bases. This CDR3 region has 14 residues. CDR1 is MNHEY and CDR2 is SVGAGI in the germline V gene. The CDR3 spells CASSRGPLYNEQFF. The CDR3 DNA reads TGTGCCAGCAGCAGGGGTCCCCTCTACAATGAGCAGTTCTTC.

The chain uses TRBV18 and TRBJ2-1, with TRBD1 as a possible D gene (7 bases). Trimming took off 4 bases at V and 4 bases at J, with 14 bases between the two ends. Germline V gene sequence: CDR1 KGHSH, CDR2 LQKENI. This CDR3 is 15 amino acids long. CDR3 amino acids: CASSHRQGGYNEQFF. CDR3 DNA sequence: TGTGCCAGCTCACACCGACAGGGAGGTTACAATGAGCAGTTCTTC.

The chain links TRBV4-3 to TRBJ2-7, with D tentatively TRBD2 (7 bases). Germline assignment: CDR1 LGHNA and CDR2 YSLEER. V was pared by 0 bases and J by 3 bases, with 12 bases between. This CDR3 contains 15 residues. The DNA for the CDR3 is TGCGCCAGCAGCCAAGAAGCAAGGGGGGGCTACGAGCAGTACTTC. It is translated as CASSQEARGGYEQYF.